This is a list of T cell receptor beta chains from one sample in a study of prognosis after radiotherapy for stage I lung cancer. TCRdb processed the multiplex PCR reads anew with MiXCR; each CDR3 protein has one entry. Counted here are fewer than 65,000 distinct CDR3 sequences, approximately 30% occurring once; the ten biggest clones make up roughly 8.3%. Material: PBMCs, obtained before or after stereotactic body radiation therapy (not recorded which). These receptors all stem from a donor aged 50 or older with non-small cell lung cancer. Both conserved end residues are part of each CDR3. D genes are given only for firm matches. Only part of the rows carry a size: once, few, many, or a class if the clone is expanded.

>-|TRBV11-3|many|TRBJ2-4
TGTGCCAGCAGCTCCCCCCAAGGGGGGGGGAACATTCAGTACTTC
CASSSPQGGGNIQYF
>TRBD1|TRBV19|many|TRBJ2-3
TGTGCCAGTAGAGACAGGGGACGCACAGATACGCAGTATTTT
CASRDRGRTDTQYF
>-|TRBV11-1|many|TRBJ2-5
TGTGCCAGCAGCCCCAAGGAAGGGGTTTGGACCCAGTACTTC
CASSPKEGVWTQYF
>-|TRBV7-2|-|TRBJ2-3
TGTGCCAGCAGCCCGCCTACGGGACCTAACCTTGGGGATACGCAGTATTTT
CASSPPTGPNLGDTQYF
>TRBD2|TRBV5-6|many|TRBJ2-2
TGTGCCAGCAGCTTGGTGGGGGGGACCGGGGAGCTGTTTTTT
CASSLVGGTGELFF
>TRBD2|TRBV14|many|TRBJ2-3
TGTGCCAGCAGCCCGGTTGGGAGGGCAACAGATACGCAGTATTTT
CASSPVGRATDTQYF
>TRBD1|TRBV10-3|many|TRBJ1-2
TGTGCCATACGAAGAAGGGACAGTAGAATTTACTATGGCTACACCTTC
CAIRRRDSRIYYGYTF
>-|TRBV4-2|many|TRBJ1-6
TGTGCCAGCAGCCAAGAGGCAAGGCTCTATAATTCACCCCTCCACTTT
CASSQEARLYNSPLHF
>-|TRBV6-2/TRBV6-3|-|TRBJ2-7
TGTGCCAGCAGTTTGGAAGTCTATGAGCAGTACTTC
CASSLEVYEQYF
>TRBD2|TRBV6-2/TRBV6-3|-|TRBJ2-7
TGTGCCATCAATCGAGCGGGCGGGAGGCGGCGGGAGCATTACTTC
CAINRAGGRRREHYF
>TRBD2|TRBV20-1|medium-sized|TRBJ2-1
TGCAGTGCCCCTAGGCTAGCGGGAGGGCCTTGGAACAATGAGCAGTTCTTC
CSAPRLAGGPWNNEQFF
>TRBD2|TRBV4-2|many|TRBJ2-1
TGTGCCAGCAGCCAAGCGACTAGCGGGAACAATGAGCAGTTCTTC
CASSQATSGNNEQFF
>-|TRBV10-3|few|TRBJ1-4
TGTGCCATCAGTGGGCAGGGGAATGAAAAACTGTTTTTT
CAISGQGNEKLFF
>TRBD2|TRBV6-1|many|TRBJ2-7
TGTGCCAGCTCCACTAGCGGCACCTACTCCTACGAGCAGTACTTC
CASSTSGTYSYEQYF
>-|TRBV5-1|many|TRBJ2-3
TGCGCCAGCACACAGTCCCCCGTCGGGGGCACAGATACGCAGTATTTT
CASTQSPVGGTDTQYF
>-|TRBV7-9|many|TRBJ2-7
TGTGCCAGCAGTTCGGTCCATGAGTCAGATCTAAGCGAGCAGTACTTC
CASSSVHESDLSEQYF
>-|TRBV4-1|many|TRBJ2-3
TGCGCCAGCAGCCACCCACCGTGGGGATATACGCAGTATTTT
CASSHPPWGYTQYF
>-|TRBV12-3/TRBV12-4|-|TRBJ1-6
TGTGCCAGCTCCGGGGGCAATCCACCCCTCCACTTT
CASSGGNPPLHF
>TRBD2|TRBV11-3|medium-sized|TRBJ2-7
TGTGCCAGCAGCTTAAGAGGGAGGGCCCTCGGTGACGAGCAGTACTTC
CASSLRGRALGDEQYF
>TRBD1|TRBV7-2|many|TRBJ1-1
TGTGCCAGCAGCTCACAGGGGGCAGCTTGGACTGAAGCTTTCTTT
CASSSQGAAWTEAFF
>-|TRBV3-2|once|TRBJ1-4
TGTGCCAGCAGGGGGGGATGGGAGGTCGCAAAACTGTTTTTT
CASRGGWEVAKLFF
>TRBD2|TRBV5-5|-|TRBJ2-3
TGTGCCAGCAGCAGGGGGGGAGCGGGAGAGAAAGATACGCAGTATTTT
CASSRGGAGEKDTQYF
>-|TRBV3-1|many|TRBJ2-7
TGTGCCAGCAGCGCCCTGGGTGCATACGAGCAGTACTTC
CASSALGAYEQYF
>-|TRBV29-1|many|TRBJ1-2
TGCAGCGTTGGGACAGTCAATGATGGCTACACCTTC
CSVGTVNDGYTF
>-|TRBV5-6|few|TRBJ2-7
TGTGCCAGCAGCTTTTCTAGCCACTACGAGCAGTACTTC
CASSFSSHYEQYF
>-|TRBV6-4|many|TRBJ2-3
TGTGCCAGCAGTACTAACAGGGTCACAGATACGCAGTATTTT
CASSTNRVTDTQYF
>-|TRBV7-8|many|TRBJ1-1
TGTGCCAGCAGCTTAGCCCAGGGCGCTGAAGCTTTCTTT
CASSLAQGAEAFF
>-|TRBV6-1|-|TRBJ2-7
TGTGCCAGCAGTGATTGGGTTTGGGAGCAGTACTTC
CASSDWVWEQYF
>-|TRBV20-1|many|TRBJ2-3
TGCAGTGTTGTGAGGCGACTAGGAGAGTCAGATACGCAGTATTTT
CSVVRRLGESDTQYF
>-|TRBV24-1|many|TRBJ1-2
TGTGCCACCAGTGATATGTTCGCCTATGGCTACACCTTC
CATSDMFAYGYTF
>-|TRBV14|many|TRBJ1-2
TGTGCCAGCAGCCAGACGGAGGGTATTGGTGGCTACACCTTC
CASSQTEGIGGYTF
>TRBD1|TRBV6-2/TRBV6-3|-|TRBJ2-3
TGTGCCAGCAGCCCCGGGACAGCCCCATCAGATACGCAGTATTTT
CASSPGTAPSDTQYF
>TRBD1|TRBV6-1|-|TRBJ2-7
TGTGCCAGCAGTACTTCAGGGGGCGCCTCCTACGAGCAGTACTTC
CASSTSGGASYEQYF
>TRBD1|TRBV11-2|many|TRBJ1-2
TGTGCCAGCAGCTTTGACAGGGGAGACTATGGCTACACCTTC
CASSFDRGDYGYTF
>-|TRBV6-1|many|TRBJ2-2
TGTGCCAGCAGTCGAAGACGGGACACCGGGGAGCTGTTTTTT
CASSRRRDTGELFF
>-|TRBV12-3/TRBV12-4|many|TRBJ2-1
TGTGCCAGCAGTAAGGAGTTCCGCTCCTACAATGAGCAGTTCTTC
CASSKEFRSYNEQFF
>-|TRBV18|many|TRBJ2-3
TGTGCCAGCTCACCACAGTTCTGGGATACGCAGTATTTT
CASSPQFWDTQYF
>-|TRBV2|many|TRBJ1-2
TGTGCCAGCAGAGAGCAGGCGGCCTATGGCTACACCTTC
CASREQAAYGYTF
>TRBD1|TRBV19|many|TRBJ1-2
TGTGCCAGTAGGCCTCCGGGACAGGGCTATGGCTACACCTTC
CASRPPGQGYGYTF
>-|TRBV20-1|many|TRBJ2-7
TGCAGTGCTAGGGGGGGACACACCTCCTACGAGCAGTACTTC
CSARGGHTSYEQYF